This entry features one T cell receptor beta chain sequence. This clonotype showed up many times. Which antigen it targets is not known. No base quality information exists; no much larger clone differs at one position. The meaning of the sample's treatment or condition label: live attenuated yellow fever vaccine strain. PBMCs were isolated from peripheral blood using a standard Ficoll-Paque protocol. Dynabeads CD4 and CD8 positive selection kits were used to isolate CD4 and CD8 T-cell fractions. TriZol was used to extract RNA from bulk PBMCs, from CD4 and CD8 fractions, and from dextramer-positive and dextramer-negative fractions. The data originate from a study of T cells after yellow fever vaccination (dated by TCRdb to between 2019 and 2020). About the study as a whole: The SMART-Seq v4 Ultra Low Input RNA kit was used to prepare libraries from fractions with low cell numbers. To track T-cell clones before and after primary and booster YFV17D yellow fever vaccination, bulk TCR alpha and beta repertoires were sequenced longitudinally. The cohort comprised two healthy male donors, one aged 18 to 29 and one aged 30 to 40 years. Blood was drawn at multiple timepoints before and after primary and secondary immunization, with bulk PBMC replicates and cell subsets isolated. Results the study describes overall, beyond this receptor: Compared with the primary T-cell response, the secondary T-cell response was weaker but faster, peaking on day 5 rather than day 15. A small share of clonotypes was detected in both CD4 and CD8 compartments, with the overlap likely arising from convergent recombination. Computational filtering was needed because FACS-sorted repertoires could contain abundant contaminating clonotypes from the bulk population. Most clones expanded after primary vaccination (about 96% of CD4 and approximately 86% of CD8) were re-detected after the booster, suggesting that broad memory maintenance occurred. Because the study included only a couple of donors, the extent to which the findings can be generalized is limited.

CDR1 and CDR2, looked up from the germline V gene, are MGHDK and SYGVNS. Including cysteine and phenylalanine, the CDR3 has 14 amino acids. Left in the record is the CDR3 DNA by itself, 42 bases read in frame from the first base. The V end loses 4 bases and the J end loses 1 base, and a stretch of 7 bases separates them. TCR cDNA was made using 5'RACE template switching, a step that added a universal primer site and unique molecular identifiers. Priming of cDNA synthesis was performed from both the TCR alpha and TCR beta constant segments. Libraries were amplified in two PCR steps, with sample barcodes and sequencing adapters added in the second step. Libraries were sequenced on Illumina HiSeq 2500 (2x100 bp) or NovaSeq (2x150 bp). In the source study's methods: Demultiplexing of reads and collapsing into UMI consensus sequences were performed with MIGEC, and V(D)J alignment was carried out with MiXCR. Vaccine-responding clonotypes were identified with edgeR using replicate PBMC samples, with FDR below 0.01 and a log2 fold change above 5 up to day 15 being required. Each bulk clonotype was labeled CD4 or CD8 based on which sequenced repertoire, CD4 or CD8, contained the clonotype at higher abundance. TCRdb's own reprocessing of the public reads used fastp at Q25 and MiXCR and kept productive beta chains. Entries are consolidated by CDR3 protein sequence, retaining the most common genes and DNA. V and J calls and clone size were set by TCRdb, not the authors. This sample lists more than 65,000 distinct CDR3 sequences; approximately 6.2% were detected once. The leading ten clones occupy less than 2.5% of the sample.

Source: CD4+ T cells sorted from PBMCs, taken roughly 14 days after the first yellow fever vaccination. This TCR was recovered from a man younger than 35 who received the YFV17D yellow fever vaccine. The rearrangement combines TRBV25-1 with TRBJ2-2; 5 matching bases give a weak D call of TRBD1. In nucleotides, the sequence is TGTGCCAGCAGTGTACAGGTGAACACCGGGGAGCTGTTTTTT. Its protein is CASSVQVNTGELFF.